Presented here are 22 T cell receptor beta chains from one specimen sequenced in a study of blood T cell repertoires in COVID-19. Assay used: immunoSEQ multiplex PCR; TCRdb lists only in-frame clones, some missing. The sample yields approximately 170,000 clones, around 86% seen once. The specimen sequenced was peripheral blood. The receptors here all came from a woman aged 70-85 years with COVID-19, enrolled during active disease.

This chain joins TRBV5-8 and TRBJ1-2; D possibly corresponds to TRBD1 (6 bases). The CDR3 contains 14 residues. Looked up from germline, CDR1 is SGHTS and CDR2 is YDEGEE. V was pared by 0 bases and J by 2 bases, with 8 bases between. CDR3 bases: TGTGCCAGCAGCTTGGCCGGGACAAACTATGGCTACACCTTC. It specifies CASSLAGTNYGYTF.

This clone appeared once. This chain connects TRBV28 to TRBJ2-7; D remains ambiguous. The V and J ends lost 6 bases and 3 bases respectively, with 9 bases between them. In germline, CDR1 is MDHEN, CDR2 SYDVKM. CDR3 size: 12 residues. CDR3 bases: TGTGCCAGCAGCTCCGTTTACTACGAGCAGTACTTC. Translation gives CASSSVYYEQYF.

V usage is TRBV3-1 (or the pseudogene TRBV3-2) and J usage is TRBJ2-6; the match to TRBD1 covers 8 bases. The J segment lost 0 bases and the V segment lost 5 bases, leaving 6 bases of the junction unmatched. This CDR3 comprises 17 residues. The germline CDR1 and CDR2 sequences are LGHDT and YNNKEL (reference sequence). CDR3 DNA: TGTGCCAGCAGCATGGGACAGGCAATCTCTGGGGCCAACGTCCTGACTTTC. Translated, it gives CASSMGQAISGANVLTF.

The V call is TRBV7-2, the J call TRBJ2-4; tentatively, D is TRBD1 (5 bases). Germline CDR1 and CDR2: SGHTA and FQGNSA. The CDR3 runs 14 residues. Trimming took 3 bases from V and 5 from J, leaving 11 bases between them. The CDR3 protein is CASSFWQGENIQYF. The CDR3, as DNA: TGTGCCAGCAGCTTCTGGCAGGGCGAAAACATTCAGTACTTC.

The chain joins TRBV21-1 to TRBJ2-7; the D call of TRBD1 is as the table states it, not checked on the DNA. TRBV21-1 is classified as a pseudogene. This CDR3 is 17 amino acids long. The CDR3 is CASSNQATRQGTHEQYF. The CDR3 DNA sequence: TGTGCCAGCAGCAACCAGGCAACCCGGCAGGGGACGCACGAGCAGTACTTC.

The chain combines TRBV28 with TRBJ2-4; 7 bases map to TRBD2. CDR3 size: 22 residues. Looked up from germline, CDR1 is MDHEN and CDR2 is SYDVKM. The V gene end was trimmed by 3 bases and the J gene end by 0 bases; junction bases not matched to a gene: 23. The CDR3 bases are TGTGCCAGCAGTTTTATCTATAGTGCGGGAGTGGACACGGCTCTAGCCAAAAACATTCAGTACTTC. Protein product: CASSFIYSAGVDTALAKNIQYF.

This clone was seen only once. The chain joins TRBV30 to TRBJ2-1; 11 nucleotides match TRBD2. The germline gives CDR1 GTSNPN, CDR2 SVGIG (reference sequence). The J segment lost 9 bases and the V segment lost 2 bases, leaving 18 bases of the junction unmatched. This CDR3 contains 18 residues. The CDR3 nucleotides are TGTGCCTGGAGTCTGGCTCGGCTAGCGGGAGGCCGGAGGAGTGAGCAGTTCTTC. Protein sequence: CAWSLARLAGGRRSEQFF.

This clone was seen more than once but under ten times. The chain uses TRBV6-2 or TRBV6-3 and TRBJ2-7; a possible D gene is TRBD1 (7 bases). This CDR3 comprises 17 residues. From germline, CDR1 is MNHEY and CDR2 SVGEGT. The V gene lost 0 bases and the J gene lost 2 bases, with 17 bases spanning the gap. The CDR3 DNA follows: TGTGCCAGCAGTTACTCGATAGGCGGGACAGAACCCTACGAGCAGTACTTC. This translates into CASSYSIGGTEPYEQYF.

This rearrangement joins TRBV3-1 (or the pseudogene TRBV3-2) to TRBJ1-1; tentative D call: TRBD1 (5 bases). This CDR3 is built from 13 residues. Germline assignment: CDR1 LGHDT and CDR2 YNNKEL (reference sequence). V lost 4 bases and J 4 bases, leaving 10 bases between the germline ends. The CDR3 DNA is TGTGCCAGCAGCCCCCTCAGGGCCACTGAAGCTTTCTTT. This gives the protein CASSPLRATEAFF.

The J gene is TRBJ2-6, the V gene TRBV7-9, with TRBD1 as a possible D gene (5 bases). There are 18 residues in the CDR3. The V gene lost 1 base and the J gene lost 0 bases, with 13 bases spanning the gap. Per the germline V gene, CDR1 is SEHNR and CDR2 is FQNEAQ (reference sequence). The CDR3 nucleotides are TGTGCCAGCAGCTTAGGCCCGACAGAGTCCTCTGGGGCCAACGTCCTGACTTTC. Its translation is CASSLGPTESSGANVLTF.

This clone was counted only a few times. The sample holds other DNA sequences that translate to the same CDR3. The chain uses TRBV10-1 and TRBJ1-1; a possible D gene is TRBD1 (5 bases). There are 13 residues in the CDR3. Germline lookup yields CDR1 WNHNN and CDR2 SYGVQD (reference sequence). V lost 5 bases and J lost 1, with 8 bases in between. CDR3 region: CASSRTGNTEAFF. The CDR3 DNA follows: TGCGCCAGCAGTCGTACAGGGAACACTGAAGCTTTCTTT.

The chain employs TRBV4-1 and TRBJ2-2, with D perhaps TRBD1 (5 bases). The CDR3 runs 14 residues. Trimming removed 0 bases from V and 9 bases from J, with 11 bases in between. Germline V gives CDR1 MGHRA, CDR2 YSYEKL. For the CDR3, the DNA is TGCGCCAGCAGCCAAGATTTAGGGGCCCGGGAGCTGTTTTTT. Encoded protein: CASSQDLGARELFF.

This clone was observed a handful of times. The chain combines TRBV19 with TRBJ1-1, with D perhaps matching TRBD1 (6 bases). Trimming took 3 bases from V and 4 from J, leaving 15 bases between them. CDR3 length: 15 amino acids. Germline V gene data show CDR1 as LNHDA and CDR2 as SQIVND (reference sequence). The CDR3 sequence: CASSILRGRSTEAFF. The DNA for the CDR3 is TGTGCCAGTAGTATCCTCAGGGGTAGATCCACTGAAGCTTTCTTT.

This chain uses TRBV5-1 with TRBJ1-1, with 9 positions matching TRBD1. CDR1 is SGHRS and CDR2 is YFSETQ in the germline V gene. Trimming removed 0 bases from V and 0 bases from J; junction bases left unmatched: 6. The CDR3 sequence is 17 residues long. The CDR3 sequence: CASSLDPGQGMNTEAFF. The DNA for the CDR3 is TGCGCCAGCAGCTTGGATCCGGGACAGGGTATGAACACTGAAGCTTTCTTT.

V is TRBV9 and J is TRBJ2-2; the D is unclear. Germline assignment: CDR1 SGDLS and CDR2 YYNGEE. The CDR3 length is 15 residues. Between the trimmed V and J ends, which lost 0 bases and 5 bases, there was a span of 11 bases. CDR3 DNA: TGTGCCAGCAGCGTAGCGGGTCTAAAAACCGGGGAGCTGTTTTTT. This encodes CASSVAGLKTGELFF.

The rearrangement joins TRBV5-5 to TRBJ1-1; D is undetermined. Germline assignment: CDR1 SGHKS and CDR2 YYEKEE (reference sequence). The CDR3 totals 13 residues. V was trimmed by 1 base and J by 0 bases, leaving 4 bases between them. CDR3 amino acids: CASSLRVNTEAFF. CDR3 nucleotides: TGTGCCAGCAGCTTGAGAGTGAACACTGAAGCTTTCTTT.

Only one count was recorded for this clone. V and J are TRBV28 and TRBJ1-5, with D tentatively TRBD1 (5 bases). The CDR3 covers 13 residues. V lost 6 bases to trimming and J lost 7 bases, with 13 bases between them. The V gene's germline CDR1 is MDHEN and CDR2 SYDVKM. The chain's CDR3 is CASSLQVLQPQHF. As DNA, the CDR3 is TGTGCCAGCAGCCTACAGGTATTGCAGCCCCAGCATTTT.

The chain employs TRBV5-1 and TRBJ2-5, with D perhaps matching TRBD1 (6 bases). CDR1 and CDR2 (germline): SGHRS, YFSETQ. The CDR3 contains 14 residues. The V gene lost 5 bases and the J gene lost 5 bases, with 16 bases spanning the gap. CDR3 region: CASRPGQGLETQYF. The CDR3 DNA reads as TGCGCCAGCAGACCGGGCCAGGGGCTGGAGACCCAGTACTTC.

The V and J genes are TRBV9 and TRBJ2-3, with 7 bases lining up with TRBD2. V lost 4 bases to trimming and J lost 3 bases; unmatched junction nucleotides: 11. The germline gives CDR1 SGDLS, CDR2 YYNGEE. The CDR3 is 16 amino acids. The CDR3 sequence: CASSTQPGLKTDTQYF. In DNA form, the CDR3 reads TGTGCCAGCAGCACCCAACCGGGACTAAAGACAGATACGCAGTATTTT.

This sequence joins TRBV7-2 and TRBJ2-1; D perhaps matches TRBD1 (6 bases). The CDR3 contains 16 residues. V lost 7 bases, J lost 4 bases, and 20 bases lay in between. Germline V gene lookup returns CDR1 SGHTA and CDR2 FQGNSA. This CDR3 is CASTPRPQGWYNEQFF. In DNA, the CDR3 is TGTGCCAGCACCCCCCGCCCACAGGGATGGTACAATGAGCAGTTCTTC.

The chain combines TRBV28 with TRBJ2-7; D possibly corresponds to TRBD1 (6 bases). Germline loops: CDR1 MDHEN, CDR2 SYDVKM. With 7 bases removed from V and 1 base from J, the gap between germline ends came to 17 bases. CDR3 length: 15 residues. For the CDR3, the DNA is TGTGCCAGCACCCTATCCGGGACACTTTCCTACGAGCAGTACTTC. Translating gives CASTLSGTLSYEQYF.

The rearrangement links TRBV5-5 to TRBJ1-6, with 8 bases matching TRBD1. J gave up 8 bases and V 4 bases, and 5 bases lay outside the gene matches. The CDR3 totals 14 residues. The germline CDR1 and CDR2 sequences are SGHKS and YYEKEE (reference sequence). The CDR3 region is CASSLDRDYSPLHF. The CDR3 DNA reads as TGTGCCAGCAGCCTGGACAGGGATTATTCACCCCTCCACTTT. Using reference TRBV5-5 and TRBJ1-6 for the parts outside the CDR3, the full variable domain is DAGVTQSPTHLIKTRGQQVTLRCSPISGHKSVSWYQQVLGQGPQFIFQYYEKEERGRGNFPDRFSARQFPNYSSELNVNALLLGDSALYLCASSLDRDYSPLHFGNGTRLTVT.